This T cell receptor beta chain was documented in a study of response to subunit inactivated influenza vaccine. The CDR3 runs 15 residues. Germline trimming cut 5 bases from V and 2 bases from J; bases unmatched to any gene: 8. Germline V gives CDR1 MNHEY, CDR2 SVGEGT. TCRdb independently ran MiXCR on the RT-PCR reads; one entry per CDR3 protein. The data show 550,000 to 800,000 distinct CDR3 sequences, approximately 14% seen once. This clonotype appeared a few times. The V and J genes are TRBV6-2 or TRBV6-3 and TRBJ2-5, with 7 positions matching TRBD2. The sequencing used PBMCs from blood, collected 11 to 12 days after vaccination. This sequence originates from a man aged 50 or older who received an inactivated influenza vaccine. For the CDR3, the DNA is TGTGCCAGCAGTAGACTAGCACTAACTCAAGAGACCCAGTACTTC. Translating gives CASSRLALTQETQYF.